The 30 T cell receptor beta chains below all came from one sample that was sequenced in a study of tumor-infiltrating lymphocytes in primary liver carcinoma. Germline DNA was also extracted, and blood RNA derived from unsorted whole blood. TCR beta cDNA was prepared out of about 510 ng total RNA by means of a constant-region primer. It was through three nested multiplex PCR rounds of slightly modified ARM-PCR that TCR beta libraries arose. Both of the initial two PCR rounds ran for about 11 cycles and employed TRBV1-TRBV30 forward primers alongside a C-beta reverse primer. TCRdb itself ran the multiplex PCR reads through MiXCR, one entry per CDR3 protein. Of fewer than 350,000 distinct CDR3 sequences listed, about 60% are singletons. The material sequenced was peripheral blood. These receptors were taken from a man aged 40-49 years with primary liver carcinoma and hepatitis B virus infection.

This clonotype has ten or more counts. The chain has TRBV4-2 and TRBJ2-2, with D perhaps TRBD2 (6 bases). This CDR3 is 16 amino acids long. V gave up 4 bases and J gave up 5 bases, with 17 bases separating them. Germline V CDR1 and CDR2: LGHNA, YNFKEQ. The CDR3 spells CASSLSGGEQTGELFF. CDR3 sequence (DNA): TGTGCCAGCAGCCTCTCAGGAGGGGAGCAAACCGGGGAGCTGTTTTTT.

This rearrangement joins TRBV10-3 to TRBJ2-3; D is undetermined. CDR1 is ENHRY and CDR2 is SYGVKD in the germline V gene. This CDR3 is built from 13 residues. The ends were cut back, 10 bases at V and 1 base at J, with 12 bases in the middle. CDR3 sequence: CATLSEGTDTQYF. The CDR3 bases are TGTGCCACCCTTTCTGAGGGCACAGATACGCAGTATTTT.

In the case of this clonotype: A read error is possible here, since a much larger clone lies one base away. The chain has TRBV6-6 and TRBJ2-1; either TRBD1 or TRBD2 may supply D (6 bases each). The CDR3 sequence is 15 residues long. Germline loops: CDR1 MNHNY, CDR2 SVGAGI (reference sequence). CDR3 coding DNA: TGTGCCAGCAGTTACGCCCCTGGAGGGGGTAATGAGCGGTTCTTC. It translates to CASSYAPGGGNERFF.

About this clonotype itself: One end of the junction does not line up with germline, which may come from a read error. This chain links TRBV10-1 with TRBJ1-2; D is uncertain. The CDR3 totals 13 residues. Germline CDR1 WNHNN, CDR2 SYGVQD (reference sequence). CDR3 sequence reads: CASSESMAGGCTF. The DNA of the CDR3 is TGCGCCAGCAGTGAATCAATGGCTGGTGGCTGCACCTTC.

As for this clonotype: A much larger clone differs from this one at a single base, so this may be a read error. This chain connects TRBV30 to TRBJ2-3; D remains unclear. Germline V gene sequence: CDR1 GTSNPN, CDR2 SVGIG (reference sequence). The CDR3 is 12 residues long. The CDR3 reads CALSPTTDTQYF. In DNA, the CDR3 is TGTGCCTTGAGTCCTACTACAGATACGCAGTATTTT.

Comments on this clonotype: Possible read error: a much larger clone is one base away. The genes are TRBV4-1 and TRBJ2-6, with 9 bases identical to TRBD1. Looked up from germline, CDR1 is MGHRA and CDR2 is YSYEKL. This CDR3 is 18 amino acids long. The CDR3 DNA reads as TGCGCCAGCAGCCAACCGGGACAGGGTATTCCTGGGGACAACGTCCTGACTTTC. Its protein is CASSQPGQGIPGDNVLTF.

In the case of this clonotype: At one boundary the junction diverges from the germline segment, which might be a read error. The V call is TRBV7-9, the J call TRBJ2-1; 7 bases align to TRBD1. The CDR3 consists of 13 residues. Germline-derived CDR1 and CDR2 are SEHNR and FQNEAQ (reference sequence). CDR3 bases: TGTGCCAGCGGCTTAATCCAGGGGGATGAGCAGTTCTTC. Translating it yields CASGLIQGDEQFF. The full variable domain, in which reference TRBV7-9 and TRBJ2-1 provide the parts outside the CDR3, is DTGVSQNPRHKITKRGQNVTFRCDPISEHNRLYWYRQTLGQGPEFLTYFQNEAQLEKSRLLSDRFSAERPKGSFSTLEIQRTEQGDSAMYLCASGLIQGDEQFFGPGTRLTVL.

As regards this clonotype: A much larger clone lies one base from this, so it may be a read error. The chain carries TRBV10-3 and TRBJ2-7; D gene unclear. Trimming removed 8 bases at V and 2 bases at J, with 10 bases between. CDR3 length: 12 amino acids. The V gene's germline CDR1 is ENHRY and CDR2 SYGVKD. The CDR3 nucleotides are TGTGCCATCGGCAGCCCCACCTACGAGCAGTACTTC. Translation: CAIGSPTYEQYF.

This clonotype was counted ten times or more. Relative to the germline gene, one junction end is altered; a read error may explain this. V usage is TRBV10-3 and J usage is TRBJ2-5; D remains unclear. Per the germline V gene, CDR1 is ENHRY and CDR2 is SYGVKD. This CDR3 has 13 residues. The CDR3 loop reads CAISGSPGEAQYF. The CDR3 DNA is TGTGCCATCAGTGGATCCCCCGGAGAGGCCCAGTACTTC.

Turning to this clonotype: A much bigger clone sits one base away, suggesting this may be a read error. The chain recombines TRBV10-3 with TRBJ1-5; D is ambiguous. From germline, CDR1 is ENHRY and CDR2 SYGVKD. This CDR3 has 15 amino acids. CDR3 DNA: TGTGCCATCAGTGAGTATGGAAATAGCAATCAGCACCAGCATTTT. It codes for CAISEYGNSNQHQHF.

The CDR3, as DNA: TGTGTCAGCAGCCGCCAAGGGTTTCTTTCACGGGGCAATGAGCAGTTCTTC. Translating it yields CVSSRQGFLSRGNEQFF. The chain is built from TRBV21-1 and TRBJ2-1. TRBV21-1 is termed a pseudogene. The CDR3 spans 17 residues.

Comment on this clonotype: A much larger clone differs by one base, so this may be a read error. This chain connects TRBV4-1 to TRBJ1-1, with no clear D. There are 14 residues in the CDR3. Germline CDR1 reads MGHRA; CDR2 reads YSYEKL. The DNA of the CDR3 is TGCGCCAGCAGCCAAGAAGGGAAGGCAGGTGCAGCTCTCTTT. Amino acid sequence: CASSQEGKAGAALF.

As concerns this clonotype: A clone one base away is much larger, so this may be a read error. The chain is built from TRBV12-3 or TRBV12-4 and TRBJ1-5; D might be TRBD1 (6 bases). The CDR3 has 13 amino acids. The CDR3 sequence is CASSPETGTPQNF. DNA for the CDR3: TGTGCCAGCAGTCCTGAGACAGGAACGCCCCAGAATTTT.

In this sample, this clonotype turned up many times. The CDR3: CASSLSGREVAYEQYF. For the CDR3, the DNA is TGTGCCAGCAGCTTATCGGGGCGGGAGGTGGCCTACGAGCAGTACTTC. The rearrangement joins TRBV11-1 to TRBJ2-7; 8 bases are a match to TRBD2. This CDR3 is built from 16 residues. V shed 2 bases and J 2 bases; nucleotides not matched to a gene: 8. Germline assignment: CDR1 SGHAT and CDR2 FQDESV (reference sequence).

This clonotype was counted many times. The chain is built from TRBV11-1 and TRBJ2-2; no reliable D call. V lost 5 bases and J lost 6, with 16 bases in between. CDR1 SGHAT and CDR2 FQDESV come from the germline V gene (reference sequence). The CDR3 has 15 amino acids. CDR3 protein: CASSPSVASAGELFF. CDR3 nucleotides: TGTGCCAGCAGCCCCTCGGTCGCATCCGCCGGGGAGCTGTTTTTT. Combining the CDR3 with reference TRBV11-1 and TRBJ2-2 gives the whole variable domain EAEVAQSPRYKITEKSQAVAFWCDPISGHATLYWYRQILGQGPELLVQFQDESVVDDSQLPKDRFSAERLKGVDSTLKIQPAELGDSAMYLCASSPSVASAGELFFGEGSRLTVL.

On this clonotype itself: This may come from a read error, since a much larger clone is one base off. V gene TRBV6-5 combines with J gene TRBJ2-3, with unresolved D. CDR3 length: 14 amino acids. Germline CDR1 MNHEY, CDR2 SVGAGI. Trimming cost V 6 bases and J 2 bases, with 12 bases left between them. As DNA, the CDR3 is TGTGCCAGCAGCTTAGTGGGAATCACAGATACGCAGTATTTT. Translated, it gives CASSLVGITDTQYF.

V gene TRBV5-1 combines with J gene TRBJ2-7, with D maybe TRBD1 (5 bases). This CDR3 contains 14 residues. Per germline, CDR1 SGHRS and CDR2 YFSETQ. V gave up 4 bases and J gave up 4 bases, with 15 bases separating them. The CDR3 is CASSMAGSGYEQYF. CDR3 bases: TGCGCCAGCAGCATGGCAGGGTCCGGTTACGAGCAGTACTTC.

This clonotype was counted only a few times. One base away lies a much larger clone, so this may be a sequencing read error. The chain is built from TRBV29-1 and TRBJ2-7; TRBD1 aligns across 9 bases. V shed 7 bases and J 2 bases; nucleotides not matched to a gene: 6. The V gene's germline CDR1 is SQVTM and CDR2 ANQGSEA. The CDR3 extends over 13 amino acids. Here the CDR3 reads CSAGQGQAYEQYF. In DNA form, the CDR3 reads TGCAGCGCTGGACAGGGGCAGGCCTACGAGCAGTACTTC.

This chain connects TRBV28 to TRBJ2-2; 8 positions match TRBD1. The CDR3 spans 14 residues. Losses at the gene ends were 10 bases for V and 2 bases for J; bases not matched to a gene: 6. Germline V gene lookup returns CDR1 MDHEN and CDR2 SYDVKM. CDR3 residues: CATSTGVNTGELFF. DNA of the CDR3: TGTGCCACCTCGACAGGGGTCAACACCGGGGAGCTGTTTTTT.

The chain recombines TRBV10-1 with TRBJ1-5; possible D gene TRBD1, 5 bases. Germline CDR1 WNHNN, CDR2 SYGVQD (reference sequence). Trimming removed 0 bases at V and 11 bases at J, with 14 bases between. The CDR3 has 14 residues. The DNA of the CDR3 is TGCGCCAGCAGTGAGTCGCTGGGGGAATCAGCCCAGCATTTT. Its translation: CASSESLGESAQHF.

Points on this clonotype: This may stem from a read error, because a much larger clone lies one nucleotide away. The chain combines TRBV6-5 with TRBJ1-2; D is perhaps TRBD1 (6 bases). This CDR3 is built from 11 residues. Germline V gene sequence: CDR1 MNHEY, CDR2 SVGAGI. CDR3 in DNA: TGTGTCAGCTACAGAGGACAGTCCTACACCTTC. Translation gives CVSYRGQSYTF.

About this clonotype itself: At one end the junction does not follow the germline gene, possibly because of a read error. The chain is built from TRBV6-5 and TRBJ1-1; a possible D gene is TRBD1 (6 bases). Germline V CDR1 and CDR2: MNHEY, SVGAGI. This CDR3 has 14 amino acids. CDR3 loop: CASSYRTVNSEAFF. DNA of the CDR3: TGTGCCAGCAGTTACCGGACAGTGAACTCTGAAGCTTTCTTT.

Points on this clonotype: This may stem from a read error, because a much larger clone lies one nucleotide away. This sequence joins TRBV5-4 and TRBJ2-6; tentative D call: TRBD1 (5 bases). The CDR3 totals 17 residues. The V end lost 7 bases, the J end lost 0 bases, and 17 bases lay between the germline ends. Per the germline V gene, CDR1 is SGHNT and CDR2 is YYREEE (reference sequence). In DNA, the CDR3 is TGTGCCAGCGGCTCGTGGGGCCTCCGCTCTGGGGCCAACGTCCTGACTTTC. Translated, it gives CASGSWGLRSGANVLTF.

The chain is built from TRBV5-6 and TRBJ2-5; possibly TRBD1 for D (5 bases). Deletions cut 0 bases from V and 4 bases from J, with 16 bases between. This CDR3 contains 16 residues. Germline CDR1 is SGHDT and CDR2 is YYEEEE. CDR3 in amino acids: CASSLGPRTWGETQYF. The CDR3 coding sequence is TGTGCCAGCAGCTTGGGGCCCAGGACATGGGGAGAGACCCAGTACTTC.

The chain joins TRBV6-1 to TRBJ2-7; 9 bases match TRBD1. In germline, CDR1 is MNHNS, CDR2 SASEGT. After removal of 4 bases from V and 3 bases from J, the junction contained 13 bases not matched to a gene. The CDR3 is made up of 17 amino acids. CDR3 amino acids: CASSASRGTGTLYEQYF. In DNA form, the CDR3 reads TGTGCCAGCAGTGCGAGTCGGGGGACAGGGACCCTCTACGAGCAGTACTTC.

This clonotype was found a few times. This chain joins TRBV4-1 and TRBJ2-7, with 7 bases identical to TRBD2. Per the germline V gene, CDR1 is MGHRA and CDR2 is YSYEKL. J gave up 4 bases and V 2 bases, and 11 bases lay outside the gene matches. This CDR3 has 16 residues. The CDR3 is CASSQSLAEPLYEQYF. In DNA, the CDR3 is TGCGCCAGCAGCCAATCCCTAGCGGAGCCACTTTACGAGCAGTACTTC.

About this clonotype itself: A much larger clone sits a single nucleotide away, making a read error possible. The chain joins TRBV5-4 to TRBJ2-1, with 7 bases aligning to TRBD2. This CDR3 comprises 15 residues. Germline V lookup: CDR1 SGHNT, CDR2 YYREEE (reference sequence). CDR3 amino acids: CVSSLGGFRYNEQFF. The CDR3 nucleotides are TGTGTCAGCAGCTTGGGGGGGTTTCGCTACAATGAGCAGTTCTTC.

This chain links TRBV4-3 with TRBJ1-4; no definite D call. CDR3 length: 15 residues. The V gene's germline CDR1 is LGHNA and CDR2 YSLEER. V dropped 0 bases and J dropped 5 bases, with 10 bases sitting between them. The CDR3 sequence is CASSQDRRVNEKLFF. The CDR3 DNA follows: TGCGCCAGCAGCCAAGATCGGCGAGTAAATGAAAAACTGTTTTTT.

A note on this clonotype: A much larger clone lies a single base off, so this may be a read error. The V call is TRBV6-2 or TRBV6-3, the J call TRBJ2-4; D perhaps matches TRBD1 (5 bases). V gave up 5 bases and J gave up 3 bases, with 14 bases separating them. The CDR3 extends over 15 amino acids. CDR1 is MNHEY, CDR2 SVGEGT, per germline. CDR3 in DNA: TGTGCCAGCAGTCCTGAACAGGTCTACAAAAACATTCAGTACTTC. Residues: CASSPEQVYKNIQYF.

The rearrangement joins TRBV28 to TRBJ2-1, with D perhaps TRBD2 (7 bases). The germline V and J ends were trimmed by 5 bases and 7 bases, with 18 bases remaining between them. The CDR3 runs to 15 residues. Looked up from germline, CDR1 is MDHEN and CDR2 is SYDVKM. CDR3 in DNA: TGTGCCAGCAGTGGGGGGAGGGGGGCGAGGAATGAGCAGTTCTTC. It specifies CASSGGRGARNEQFF.